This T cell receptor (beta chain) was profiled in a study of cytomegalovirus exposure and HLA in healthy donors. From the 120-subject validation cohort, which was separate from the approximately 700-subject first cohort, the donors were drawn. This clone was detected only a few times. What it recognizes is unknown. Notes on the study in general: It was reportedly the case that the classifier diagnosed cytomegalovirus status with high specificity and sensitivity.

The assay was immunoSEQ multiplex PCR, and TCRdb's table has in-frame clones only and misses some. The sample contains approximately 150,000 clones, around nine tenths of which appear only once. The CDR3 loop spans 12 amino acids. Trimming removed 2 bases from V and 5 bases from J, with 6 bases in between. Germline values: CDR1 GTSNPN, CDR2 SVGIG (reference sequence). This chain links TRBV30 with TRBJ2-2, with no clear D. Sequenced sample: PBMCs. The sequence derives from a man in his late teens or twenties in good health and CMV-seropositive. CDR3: CAWSPGTGELFF. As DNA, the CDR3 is TGTGCCTGGAGTCCCGGGACCGGGGAGCTGTTTTTT.